These T cell receptor beta chains were read from a single sample in a study of blood T cell repertoires in COVID-19. Sequencing was performed with immunoSEQ multiplex PCR; in TCRdb, only in-frame clones are kept and a portion is missing. This sample yields approximately 490,000 clones, of which roughly nine tenths are seen a single time; 6.5% to 9.5% belongs to the top ten. Sequencing was performed on PBMCs or T cells enriched from blood (not recorded which). Every receptor here comes from a woman in her fifties or sixties who had recovered from COVID-19. Both conserved end residues are part of each CDR3. The D gene is left open where the match is weak. Clone size is not always given. Where it is, it says once, few, many or a class for expanded clones.

>-|TRBV20-1|-|TRBJ1-2
TGCAGTGCTCAGACAGGCTATGGCTACACCTTC
CSAQTGYGYTF
>-|TRBV2|-|TRBJ1-4
TGTGCCAGCGCAACAGGGTCGGGCGAAAAACTGTTTTTT
CASATGSGEKLFF
>-|TRBV29-1|-|TRBJ1-2
TGCACCGTGGGGCCCGGTCTTAACTATGGCTACACCTTC
CTVGPGLNYGYTF
>-|TRBV24-1|-|TRBJ1-5
TGTGCCACCAGTGACCCCGGACAGAGCAATCAGCCCCAGCATTTT
CATSDPGQSNQPQHF
>-|TRBV12-3/TRBV12-4|TRBD1|TRBJ1-2
TGTGCCAGCAGTTTTGTGACAGGGGGCGGCTACACCTTC
CASSFVTGGGYTF
>-|TRBV11-2|-|TRBJ2-5
TGTGCCAGCAGCTTAGGACTCGAGACCCAGTACTTC
CASSLGLETQYF
>-|TRBV7-8|-|TRBJ1-4
TGTGCCAGCAGCTTAGGGTCAGGGCGGCCTAATGAAAAACTGTTTTTT
CASSLGSGRPNEKLFF
>-|TRBV15|TRBD1|TRBJ1-5
TGTGCCACCCAAACAGGGGGCAGGGGTCAGCCCCAGCATTTT
CATQTGGRGQPQHF
>-|TRBV9|TRBD1|TRBJ1-1
TGTGCCAGCAGCGTAGAAGGCCTTATTGGGACAGTAGGGACTGAAGCTTTCTTT
CASSVEGLIGTVGTEAFF
>-|TRBV5-1|TRBD1|TRBJ1-2
TGCGCCAGCAGCTTCGGGCAGGGGGCAACTCAAGGCTACACCTTC
CASSFGQGATQGYTF
>-|TRBV30|-|TRBJ2-7
TGTGCCTGGAGTGTACATGGACTCGACTACGAGCAGTACTTC
CAWSVHGLDYEQYF
>once|TRBV5-8|-|TRBJ1-3
TGTGCCAGCAGCTCGGTCCCGGGAAACACCATATATTTT
CASSSVPGNTIYF
>few|TRBV27|TRBD1|TRBJ1-5
TGTGCCAGCAGTTTCCTTGGGGACAGAAAGGGGGCTCAGCCCCAGCATTTT
CASSFLGDRKGAQPQHF
>-|TRBV12-5|-|TRBJ2-3
TGTGCTAGTGGCCAGGGCCGCACAGATACGCAGTATTTT
CASGQGRTDTQYF
>-|TRBV5-1|TRBD1|TRBJ1-3
TGCGCCAGCAGAACGGGACAGGCCTCTGGAAACACCATATATTTT
CASRTGQASGNTIYF
>-|TRBV27|-|TRBJ2-1
TGTGCCAGCAGGAAGGAGAACTGGGGCCACAATGAGCAGTTCTTC
CASRKENWGHNEQFF
>-|TRBV12-3/TRBV12-4|TRBD2|TRBJ2-3
TGTGCCAGCAGCCGGGGGGGAGATACGCAGTATTTT
CASSRGGDTQYF
>-|TRBV29-1|TRBD2|TRBJ2-3
TGCAGCAGCCTTGGGAGGGTTGGGACAGATACGCAGTATTTT
CSSLGRVGTDTQYF
>-|TRBV4-1|-|TRBJ1-1
TGCGCCAGCAGCCAAGAAGGGGGACCGAACACTGAAGCTTTCTTT
CASSQEGGPNTEAFF
>-|TRBV12-5|-|TRBJ2-1
TGTGCTAGTGGCCTCCAAACGGTGGTCCTAGGCAATGAGCAGTTCTTC
CASGLQTVVLGNEQFF
>-|TRBV4-1|TRBD1|TRBJ1-1
TGCGCCAGCAGCCAAGCGCAGGGGGCGCTTCAAGCTTTCTTT
CASSQAQGALQAFF
>-|TRBV12-5|-|TRBJ1-1
TGTGCTAGTGGTTTGGACTATAACACTGAAGCTTTCTTT
CASGLDYNTEAFF
>-|TRBV5-1|-|TRBJ2-1
TGCGCCAGGATAGCAAGCTCCTACAATGAGCAGTTCTTC
CARIASSYNEQFF
>-|TRBV4-1|-|TRBJ2-3
TGCGCCAGCAGCCAAGAGCGGAGCCACGCAGATACGCAGTATTTT
CASSQERSHADTQYF
>once|TRBV5-4|TRBD1|TRBJ2-4
TGTGCCAGCAGCTTGGGGGGGGGACAGGGCTCCATTCAGTACTTC
CASSLGGGQGSIQYF
>-|TRBV20-1|TRBD2|TRBJ2-7
TGCAGTGCTAGTTTAGCGGGGGGCTACGAGCAGTACTTC
CSASLAGGYEQYF
>-|TRBV3-1/TRBV3-2|TRBD1|TRBJ1-5
TGTGCCAGCAGCCAAGCGGGGACAGTCAATCAGCCCCAGCATTTT
CASSQAGTVNQPQHF
>-|TRBV9|TRBD1|TRBJ1-2
TGTGCCAGCAGCCAGGGGGGCGGCTCTAACTATGGCTACACCTTC
CASSQGGGSNYGYTF
>-|TRBV3-1/TRBV3-2|TRBD1|TRBJ1-4
TGTGCCAGCAGCCTCAGACAGGGCAATGAAAAACTGTTTTTT
CASSLRQGNEKLFF
>-|TRBV5-1|-|TRBJ1-3
TGCGCCAGCAGCTCGACAGGCGAGAGAAACACCATATATTTT
CASSSTGERNTIYF
>-|TRBV29-1|-|TRBJ2-7
TGCAGCGGGGGTGCAGGGGTCGAGCAGTACTTC
CSGGAGVEQYF
>-|TRBV24-1|TRBD1|TRBJ2-7
TGTGCCACCAGTGATTTACGGGACAGGGGAACCTACGAGCAGTACTTC
CATSDLRDRGTYEQYF
>-|TRBV29-1|TRBD1|TRBJ2-2
TGCAGCGCCTCCAGGGGGCCGAACACCGGGGAGCTGTTTTTT
CSASRGPNTGELFF
>-|TRBV5-6|TRBD2|TRBJ2-5
TGTGCCAGCAGCTTGCTAAGCGGGGTGGGGGAGACCCAGTACTTC
CASSLLSGVGETQYF
>-|TRBV10-3|-|TRBJ1-1
TGTGCCATCAGTGAGTCGAACCAGGGAACTGAAGCTTTCTTT
CAISESNQGTEAFF
>-|TRBV7-6|TRBD1|TRBJ2-2
TGTGCCAGCAGCTCAGGGGGCTCCGGGGAGCTGTTTTTT
CASSSGGSGELFF
>-|TRBV5-1|-|TRBJ1-1
TGCGCCAGCAGCTTGACAGGGACCCCAAACACTGAAGCTTTCTTT
CASSLTGTPNTEAFF
>-|TRBV6-6|TRBD2|TRBJ2-3
TGTGCCAGCAGTTATCGACTAGCGGGGGGGACTACGCAGTATTTT
CASSYRLAGGTTQYF
>-|TRBV28|TRBD1|TRBJ1-4
TGTGCCAGCAGTCGAGTAACAGGGGGCTTTGGTGAAAAACTGTTTTTT
CASSRVTGGFGEKLFF
>-|TRBV6-6|-|TRBJ2-1
TGTGCCAGCAGTCGAGGGGGGTCCTACAATGAGCAGTTCTTC
CASSRGGSYNEQFF
>-|TRBV10-3|-|TRBJ2-5
TGTGCCATCAGTGAGTCCACGGGGAAAGGGCAAGAGACCCAGTACTTC
CAISESTGKGQETQYF
>-|TRBV7-8|-|TRBJ1-6
TGTGCCAGCAGCTTAGAGGAGGGTTCACCCCTCCACTTT
CASSLEEGSPLHF
>-|TRBV6-2/TRBV6-3|-|TRBJ2-5
TGTGCCAGCAGTCTCCACTCTATAGCGGTGCAAGAGACCCAGTACTTC
CASSLHSIAVQETQYF
>-|TRBV2|-|TRBJ1-1
TGTGCCAGCAGTTTACAGGAAGGGTTAGCTTTCTTT
CASSLQEGLAFF
>-|TRBV7-2|-|TRBJ2-5
TGTGCCAGCAGCTTAGCTCCCTGGCGGGGTGTCAAGACCCAGTACTTC
CASSLAPWRGVKTQYF
>-|TRBV28|-|TRBJ2-1
TGTGCCAGCATGGGGCGATCCTACAATGAGCAGTTCTTC
CASMGRSYNEQFF
>-|TRBV5-5|-|TRBJ1-1
TGTGCCAGCTCCCCAAGGGGCACTGAAGCTTTCTTT
CASSPRGTEAFF